This TCR beta chain was sequenced in a study of OX40 agonist ivuxolimab in advanced cancers. Turning to the study itself: Recorded diagnoses for dose-escalation patients were hepatocellular carcinoma, melanoma, renal cell or head and neck cancer. Findings of the study overall: The study found among the lowest clonal expansion in partial responders at 0.1-3.0 mg/kg.

Germline CDR1 reads SNHLY; CDR2 reads FYNNEI. V lost 7 bases, J lost 2 bases, and 4 bases stayed unmatched. This CDR3 region has 14 residues. Using immunoSEQ multiplex PCR, the repertoire was profiled, and TCRdb retains in-frame clones only, with some absent. The table lists 80,000 to 100,000 clones, roughly 94% of them singletons. In the case of this clone: No antigen is known for it.

Source: CD4+ or CD8+ T cells sorted from blood, taken in a trial of the OX40 agonist ivuxolimab. This TCR was recovered from an adult with an advanced solid tumor such as melanoma, head and neck, liver or kidney cancer. The chain has TRBV2 and TRBJ1-2, with 10 bases fitting TRBD1. The CDR3 DNA sequence: TGTGCCAGCACCTCGGACAGGGGGAACTATGGCTACACCTTC. Its translation: CASTSDRGNYGYTF.